This T cell receptor beta chain was captured by sequencing in a study of shared clonotypes between healthy human individuals. Study-level findings and limits: Depth of sequencing was expected to influence donor clonotype sharing.

This clone was found once. What it binds is unknown. The V end lost 5 bases, the J end lost 5 bases, and 14 bases lay between the germline ends. CDR1 and CDR2 from the germline V gene are SGHRS and YFSETQ. This CDR3 has 14 residues. Sequencing used immunoSEQ multiplex PCR; TCRdb keeps in-frame clones, though not all of them. Of 500,000 to 650,000 clones listed, roughly 79% are singletons. The TCR sequence derives from a woman aged 40-49 years in good health. Some clones in this sample may be carry-over from other donors' samples. The sequenced sample was PBMCs. The V gene is TRBV5-1, the J gene TRBJ2-1, with no clear D. This chain's CDR3 is CASRISDPHNEQFF. For the CDR3, the DNA is TGCGCCAGCAGAATATCCGATCCGCACAATGAGCAGTTCTTC.